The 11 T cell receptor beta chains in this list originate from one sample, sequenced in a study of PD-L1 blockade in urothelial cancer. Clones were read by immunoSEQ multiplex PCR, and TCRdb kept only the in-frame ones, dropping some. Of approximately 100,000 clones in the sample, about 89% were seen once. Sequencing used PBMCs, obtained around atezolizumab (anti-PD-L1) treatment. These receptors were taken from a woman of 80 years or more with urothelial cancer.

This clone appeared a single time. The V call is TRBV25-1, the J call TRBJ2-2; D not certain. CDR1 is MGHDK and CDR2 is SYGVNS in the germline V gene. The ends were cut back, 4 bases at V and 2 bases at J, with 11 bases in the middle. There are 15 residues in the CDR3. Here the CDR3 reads CASSAVAVNTGELFF. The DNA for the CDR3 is TGTGCCAGCAGTGCCGTGGCAGTAAACACCGGGGAGCTGTTTTTT.

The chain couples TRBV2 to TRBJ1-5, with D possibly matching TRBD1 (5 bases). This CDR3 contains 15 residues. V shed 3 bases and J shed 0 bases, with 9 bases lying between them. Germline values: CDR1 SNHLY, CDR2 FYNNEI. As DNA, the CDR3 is TGTGCCAGCAGTGACTGGGGACTTAGCAATCAGCCCCAGCATTTT. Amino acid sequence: CASSDWGLSNQPQHF.

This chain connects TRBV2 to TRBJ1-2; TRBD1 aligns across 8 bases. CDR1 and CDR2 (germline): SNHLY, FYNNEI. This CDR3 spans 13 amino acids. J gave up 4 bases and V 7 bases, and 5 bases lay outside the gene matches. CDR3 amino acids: CASTQGAGYGYTF. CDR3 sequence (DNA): TGTGCCAGCACTCAGGGGGCAGGCTATGGCTACACCTTC. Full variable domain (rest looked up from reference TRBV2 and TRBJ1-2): EPEVTQTPSHQVTQMGQEVILRCVPISNHLYFYWYRQILGQKVEFLVSFYNNEISEKSEIFDDQFSVERPDGSNFTLKIRSTKLEDSAMYFCASTQGAGYGYTFGSGTRLTVV.

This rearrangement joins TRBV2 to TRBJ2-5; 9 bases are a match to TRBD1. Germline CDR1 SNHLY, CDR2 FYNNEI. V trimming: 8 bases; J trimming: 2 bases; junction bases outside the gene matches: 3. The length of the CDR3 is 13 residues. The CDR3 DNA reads TGTGCCAGCCCTGACAGGGGGCAAGAGACCCAGTACTTC. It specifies CASPDRGQETQYF.

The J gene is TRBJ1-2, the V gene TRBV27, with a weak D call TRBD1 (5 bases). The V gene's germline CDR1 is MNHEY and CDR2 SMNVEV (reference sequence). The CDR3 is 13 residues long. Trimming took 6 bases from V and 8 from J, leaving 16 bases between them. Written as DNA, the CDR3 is TGTGCCAGCAGGGTGAACGGGGGATCGGGCTACACCTTC. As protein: CASRVNGGSGYTF.

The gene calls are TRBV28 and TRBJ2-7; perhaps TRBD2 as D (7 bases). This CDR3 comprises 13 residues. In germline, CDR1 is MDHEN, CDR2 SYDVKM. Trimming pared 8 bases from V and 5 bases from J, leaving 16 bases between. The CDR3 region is CASVRGARNEQYF. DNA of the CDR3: TGTGCCAGCGTACGGGGGGCTAGGAACGAGCAGTACTTC.

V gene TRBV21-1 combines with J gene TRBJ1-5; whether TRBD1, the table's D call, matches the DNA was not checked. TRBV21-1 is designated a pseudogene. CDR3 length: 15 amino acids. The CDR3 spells CASSKAGDSDQPQHF. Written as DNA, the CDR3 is TGTGCCAGCAGCAAAGCGGGGGACAGCGATCAGCCCCAGCATTTT.

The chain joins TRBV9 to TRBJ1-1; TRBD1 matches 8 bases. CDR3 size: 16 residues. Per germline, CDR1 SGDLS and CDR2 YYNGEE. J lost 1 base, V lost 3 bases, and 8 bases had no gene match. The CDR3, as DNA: TGTGCCAGCAGCGCCGGGGCCGGGACAGGGAACACTGAAGCTTTCTTT. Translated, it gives CASSAGAGTGNTEAFF.

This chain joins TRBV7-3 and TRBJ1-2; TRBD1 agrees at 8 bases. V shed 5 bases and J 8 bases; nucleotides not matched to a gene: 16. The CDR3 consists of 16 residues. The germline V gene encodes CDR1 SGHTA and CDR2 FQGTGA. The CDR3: CASSRSDRDRLYGYTF. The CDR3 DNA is TGTGCCAGCAGCCGGTCGGATCGGGACAGGCTTTACGGCTACACCTTC.

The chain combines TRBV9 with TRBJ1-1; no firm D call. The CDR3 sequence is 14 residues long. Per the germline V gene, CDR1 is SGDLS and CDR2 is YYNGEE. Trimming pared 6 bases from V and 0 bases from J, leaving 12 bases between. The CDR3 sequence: CASNYGDMNTEAFF. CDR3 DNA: TGTGCCAGCAACTACGGGGATATGAACACTGAAGCTTTCTTT.

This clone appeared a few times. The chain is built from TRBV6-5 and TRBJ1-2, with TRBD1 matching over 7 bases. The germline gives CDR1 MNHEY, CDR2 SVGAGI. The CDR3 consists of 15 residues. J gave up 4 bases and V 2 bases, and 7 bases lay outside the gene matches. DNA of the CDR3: TGTGCCAGCAGTTACGGCCCGACAGGGCCCTATGGCTACACCTTC. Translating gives CASSYGPTGPYGYTF.